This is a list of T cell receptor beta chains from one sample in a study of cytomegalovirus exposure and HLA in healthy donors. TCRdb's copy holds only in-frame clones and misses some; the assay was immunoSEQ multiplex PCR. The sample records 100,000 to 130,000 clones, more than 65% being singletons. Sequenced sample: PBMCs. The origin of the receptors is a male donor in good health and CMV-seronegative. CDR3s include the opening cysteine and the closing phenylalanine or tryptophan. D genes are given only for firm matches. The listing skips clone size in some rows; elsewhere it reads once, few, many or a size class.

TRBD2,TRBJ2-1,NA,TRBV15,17,CATSRDGLAGTNNEQFF,TGTGCCACCAGCAGAGATGGTCTAGCGGGGACAAACAATGAGCAGTTCTTC
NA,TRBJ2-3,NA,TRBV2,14,CASSVQFSTDTQYF,TGTGCCAGCAGCGTACAGTTTAGCACAGATACGCAGTATTTT
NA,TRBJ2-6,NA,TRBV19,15,CATQDTSSGANVLTF,TGTGCCACTCAAGACACCAGCTCTGGGGCCAACGTCCTGACTTTC
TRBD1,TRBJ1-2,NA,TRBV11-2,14,CASSPQPTGAGYTF,TGTGCCAGCAGCCCCCAACCGACAGGGGCTGGCTACACCTTC
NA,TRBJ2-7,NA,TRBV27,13,CASSFATYYEQYF,TGTGCCAGCAGTTTTGCCACCTACTACGAGCAGTACTTC
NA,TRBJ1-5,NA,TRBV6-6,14,CASSYLSGPQPQHF,TGTGCCAGCAGTTACTTGAGTGGGCCTCAGCCCCAGCATTTT
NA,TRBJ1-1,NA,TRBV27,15,CASSLSAVMNTEAFF,TGTGCCAGCAGTTTATCGGCGGTAATGAACACTGAAGCTTTCTTT
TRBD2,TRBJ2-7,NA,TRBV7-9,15,CASSTSGTSFSEQYF,TGTGCCAGCAGCACATCCGGGACTAGTTTCTCCGAGCAGTACTTC
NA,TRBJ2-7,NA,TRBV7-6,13,CASSLAGVNEQYF,TGTGCCAGCAGCTTAGCAGGAGTGAACGAGCAGTACTTC
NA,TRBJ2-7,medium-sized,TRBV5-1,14,CASSLAGLNYEQYF,TGCGCCAGCAGCTTGGCGGGACTGAACTACGAGCAGTACTTC
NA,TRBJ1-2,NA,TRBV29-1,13,CSVEREANYGYTF,TGCAGCGTTGAACGGGAGGCTAACTATGGCTACACCTTC
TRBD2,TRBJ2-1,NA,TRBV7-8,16,CASSLAGGPSYNEQFF,TGTGCCAGCAGCTTGGCGGGAGGGCCCTCCTACAATGAGCAGTTCTTC
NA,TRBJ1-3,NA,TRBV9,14,CASSAQGAGNTIYF,TGTGCCAGCAGCGCACAGGGCGCTGGAAACACCATATATTTT
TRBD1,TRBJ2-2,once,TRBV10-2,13,CASRETGVGELFF,TGCGCCAGCAGAGAAACAGGGGTCGGGGAGCTGTTTTTT
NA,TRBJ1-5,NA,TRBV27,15,CASRKGEGRDQPQHF,TGTGCCAGCAGGAAAGGGGAGGGGAGGGATCAGCCCCAGCATTTT
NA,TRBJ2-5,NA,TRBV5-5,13,CASSLLRGETQYF,TGTGCCAGCAGCCTACTACGGGGAGAGACCCAGTACTTC
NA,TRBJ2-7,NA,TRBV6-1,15,CASSEFRASSYEQYF,TGTGCCAGCAGTGAATTCAGGGCATCCTCCTACGAGCAGTACTTC
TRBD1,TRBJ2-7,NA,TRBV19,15,CASSTFGTGTDEQYF,TGTGCCAGTAGTACCTTCGGGACAGGGACCGACGAGCAGTACTTC
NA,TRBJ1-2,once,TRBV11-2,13,CASSLGANYGYTF,TGTGCCAGCAGTCTAGGGGCTAACTATGGCTACACCTTC
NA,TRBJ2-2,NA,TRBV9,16,CASSVAPGTNTGELFF,TGTGCCAGCAGCGTAGCTCCGGGAACCAACACCGGGGAGCTGTTTTTT
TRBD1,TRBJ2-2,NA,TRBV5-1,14,CASSYQTGTGELFF,TGCGCCAGCAGCTATCAGACAGGGACCGGGGAGCTGTTTTTT
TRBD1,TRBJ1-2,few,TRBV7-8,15,CASSSTGGAFYGYTF,TGTGCCAGCAGCTCCACAGGGGGCGCTTTCTATGGCTACACCTTC